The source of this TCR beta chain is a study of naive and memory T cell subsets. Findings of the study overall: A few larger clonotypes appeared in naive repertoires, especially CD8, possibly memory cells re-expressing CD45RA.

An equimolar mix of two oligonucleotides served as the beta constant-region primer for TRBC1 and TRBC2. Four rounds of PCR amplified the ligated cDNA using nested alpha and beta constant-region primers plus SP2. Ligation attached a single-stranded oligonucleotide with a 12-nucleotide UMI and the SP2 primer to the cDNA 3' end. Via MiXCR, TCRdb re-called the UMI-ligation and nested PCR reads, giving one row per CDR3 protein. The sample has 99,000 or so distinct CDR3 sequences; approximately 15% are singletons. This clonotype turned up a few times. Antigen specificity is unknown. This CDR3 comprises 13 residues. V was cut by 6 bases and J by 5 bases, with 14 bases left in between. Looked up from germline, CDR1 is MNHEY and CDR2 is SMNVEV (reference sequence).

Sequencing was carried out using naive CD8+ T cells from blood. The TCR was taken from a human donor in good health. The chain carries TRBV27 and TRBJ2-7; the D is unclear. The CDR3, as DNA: TGTGCCAGCAGCATCCTTGCTGGGGACGAGCAGTACTTC. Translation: CASSILAGDEQYF.